This is a list of T cell receptor beta chains from one sample in a study of blood T cell repertoires in COVID-19. Using immunoSEQ multiplex PCR, the repertoire was profiled, and TCRdb retains in-frame clones only, with some absent. The profile shows under 110,000 clones, approximately 84% of them singletons. The specimen sequenced was peripheral blood. The receptors come from a woman aged 55-69 years with acute or convalescent COVID-19. Both conserved end residues are part of each CDR3. D genes are given only for firm matches. Not all rows give a size; the values are once, few, many and, for expanded clones, a class.

D gene,J gene,clone size,V gene,CDR3 DNA,CDR3 protein
TRBD1,TRBJ1-2,NA,TRBV6-5,TGTGCCAGCAGCGTGGACAGGGCTAACTATGGCTACACCTTC,CASSVDRANYGYTF
NA,TRBJ1-2,NA,TRBV29-1,TGCAGCGGGAGGGGGGGAGATGGCTACACCTTC,CSGRGGDGYTF
NA,TRBJ2-7,NA,TRBV11-2,TGTGCCAGCAGCTTTTCGTCGGACAACTCCTACGAGCAGTACTTC,CASSFSSDNSYEQYF
TRBD1,TRBJ1-4,few,TRBV7-2,TGTGCCAGCAGCTACCACAGGGGTAATAATGAAAAACTGTTTTTT,CASSYHRGNNEKLFF
TRBD1,TRBJ1-6,once,TRBV28,TGTGCCAGCATTTTAGGGACAGGGGATTCACCCCTCCACTTT,CASILGTGDSPLHF
NA,TRBJ1-3,NA,TRBV6-5,TGTGCCAGCAGTTACGAGTGGGGGGGTGGAAACACCATATATTTT,CASSYEWGGGNTIYF
TRBD1,TRBJ1-1,NA,TRBV5-1,TGCGCCAGCAGCTTGGGACAGGGGGCACTCACTGAAGCTTTCTTT,CASSLGQGALTEAFF
TRBD1,TRBJ2-7,NA,TRBV2,TGTGCCAGCAGTGGGACAGGGAGCGGCTACGAGCAGTACTTC,CASSGTGSGYEQYF
TRBD1,TRBJ2-3,once,TRBV5-1,TGCGCCAGCAGCGTACGACAGGGCCCAGATACGCAGTATTTT,CASSVRQGPDTQYF
TRBD2,TRBJ2-3,NA,TRBV29-1,TGCAGCGTTGAAGGTTTAGCGGGACGTCCCCTTCGCACAGATACGCAGTATTTT,CSVEGLAGRPLRTDTQYF
TRBD2,TRBJ2-7,NA,TRBV11-2,TGTGCCAGCACCCCCGACGGACTAGCGGGAGGCGAGCAGTACTTC,CASTPDGLAGGEQYF
TRBD2,TRBJ2-1,once,TRBV18,TGTGCCAGCTCACCTCTAGCGGGAGCCGACAATGAGCAGTTCTTC,CASSPLAGADNEQFF
NA,TRBJ1-1,NA,TRBV6-4,TGTGCCAGCAGTTATAGGACAGACACTGAAGCTTTCTTT,CASSYRTDTEAFF
NA,TRBJ2-3,NA,TRBV14,TGTGCCAGCAGCCTGTACGTACGGACAGATACGCAGTATTTT,CASSLYVRTDTQYF
TRBD1,TRBJ1-4,few,TRBV6-6,TGTGCCAGCAGTTACCCGACAGGGCAGGCTGAAAAACTGTTTTTT,CASSYPTGQAEKLFF
TRBD1,TRBJ1-1,NA,TRBV6-6,TGTGCCAGCGGGGACCAGGGGGATCGGCTTGAAGCTTTCTTT,CASGDQGDRLEAFF
TRBD1,TRBJ1-4,once,TRBV19,TGTGCCAGTAGTCTAGGGACAGCTAATGAAAAACTGTTTTTT,CASSLGTANEKLFF
NA,TRBJ1-6,NA,TRBV3-1/TRBV3-2,TGTGCCAGCAGCCAAGTACGGGAGTCACCCCTCCACTTT,CASSQVRESPLHF
NA,TRBJ1-2,NA,TRBV5-5,TGTGCCAGCAGCTTCACGACAGTCGATCACACCTATGGCTACACCTTC,CASSFTTVDHTYGYTF
TRBD1,TRBJ1-5,NA,TRBV6-1,TGTGCCAGCAGTGACCATCTTTGGGACAGCTATAGCAATCAGCCCCAGCATTTT,CASSDHLWDSYSNQPQHF
NA,TRBJ1-6,once,TRBV23-1,TGCGCCAGCAGCCGGGGCAGGGGATATAATTCACCCCTCCACTTT,CASSRGRGYNSPLHF
NA,TRBJ1-5,once,TRBV12-3/TRBV12-4,TGTGCCAGCAGTCCACTGGTCGATCAGCCCCAGCATTTT,CASSPLVDQPQHF
TRBD1,TRBJ1-1,few,TRBV27,TGTGCCAGCAGTTTCGACAGGGGGAACACTGAAGCTTTCTTT,CASSFDRGNTEAFF
TRBD2,TRBJ2-3,NA,TRBV5-1,TGCGCCAGCAGCTTGGCTAGCGGGAGCACAGATACGCAGTATTTT,CASSLASGSTDTQYF
NA,TRBJ2-7,NA,TRBV4-1,TGCGCCAGCAGCCAAGATCTCTCTCTTAGGGGGAAGAGCTCCTACGAGCAGTACTTC,CASSQDLSLRGKSSYEQYF
NA,TRBJ2-1,NA,TRBV6-6,TGTGCCAGCAGTTACAGGCAACTAGATTATAATGAGCAGTTCTTC,CASSYRQLDYNEQFF
TRBD2,TRBJ2-3,NA,TRBV27,TGTGCCAGCAGTACACTAGCGGGATCGTTACGGGATACGCAGTATTTT,CASSTLAGSLRDTQYF
TRBD1,TRBJ2-1,once,TRBV25-1,TGTGCCAGCAGTGCCGGGACAGGGGGCAATGAGCAGTTCTTC,CASSAGTGGNEQFF
NA,TRBJ2-5,NA,TRBV21-1,TGTGCCAGCCGGGTCGGGGGGGAGAAAGAGACCCAGTACTTC,CASRVGGEKETQYF
NA,TRBJ2-5,NA,TRBV5-1,TGCGCCAGCAGCTCAGGGCAGGGCCCCCGGGAGACCCAGTACTTC,CASSSGQGPRETQYF
NA,TRBJ1-5,once,TRBV19,TGTGCCAGTACCCTATTCGATAGCAATCAGCCCCAGCATTTT,CASTLFDSNQPQHF
TRBD1,TRBJ1-6,NA,TRBV5-4,TGTGCCAGCAGCCTTGACAGGGGGCACTCACCCCTCCACTTT,CASSLDRGHSPLHF
TRBD2,TRBJ2-2,NA,TRBV2,TGTGCCAGCAGTCGATCCCTACCCCGGGAGGAGAACACCGGGGAGCTGTTTTTT,CASSRSLPREENTGELFF
TRBD1,TRBJ2-1,NA,TRBV24-1,TGTGCCACCAGTGATTCGGGACAGAACAATGAGCAGTTCTTC,CATSDSGQNNEQFF
NA,TRBJ2-2,NA,TRBV9,TGTGCCAGCAGCCCGCGAGAGGGGGACACCGGGGAGCTGTTTTTT,CASSPREGDTGELFF
TRBD1,TRBJ1-1,NA,TRBV13,TGTGCCAGCAGCAACAGGGGGAACATGAACACTGAAGCTTTCTTT,CASSNRGNMNTEAFF
TRBD1,TRBJ1-6,NA,TRBV5-1,TGCGCCAGCAGCCTGGCTGGACAGGGGGCCGGTTCACCCCTCCACTTT,CASSLAGQGAGSPLHF
NA,TRBJ1-1,NA,TRBV12-3/TRBV12-4,TGTGCCAGCAGTTTACGGGGTCTAGAAGCTTTCTTT,CASSLRGLEAFF
TRBD2,TRBJ2-7,NA,TRBV27,TGTGCCAGCACCGCTAGCGGGATGGGCGAGCAGTACTTC,CASTASGMGEQYF
TRBD2,TRBJ2-7,NA,TRBV18,TGTGCCAGCTCACCACCTTCCAGCGGGGGCTACGAGCAGTACTTC,CASSPPSSGGYEQYF
TRBD2,TRBJ2-5,NA,TRBV29-1,TGCAGCCTGAGGGGGTTTGAGCGGGAGATAGAGACCCAGTACTTC,CSLRGFEREIETQYF
NA,TRBJ1-2,NA,TRBV28,TGTGCCAGCAGCCACCGGCCAGGGGCAAACTATGGCTACACCTTC,CASSHRPGANYGYTF
TRBD1,TRBJ2-5,NA,TRBV5-1,TGCGCCAGCAGCTTGGGGTCGACAGGGAATGGGGAGACCCAGTACTTC,CASSLGSTGNGETQYF
TRBD2,TRBJ2-7,NA,TRBV19,TGTGCCAGTAGTATTACTAGCGGAATAGGGGCCTCCTACGAGCAGTACTTC,CASSITSGIGASYEQYF
NA,TRBJ1-4,NA,TRBV30,TGTGCCTGGTCACTTAATGAAAAACTGTTTTTT,CAWSLNEKLFF
NA,TRBJ2-5,NA,TRBV10-3,TGTGCCATCAGGGGGGGAACCCGGATCGAAGAGACCCAGTACTTC,CAIRGGTRIEETQYF
NA,TRBJ1-5,NA,TRBV12-3/TRBV12-4,TGTGCCAGCAGCCGATCTGGGGCTCAGCCCCAGCATTTT,CASSRSGAQPQHF
NA,TRBJ2-2,NA,TRBV5-5,TGTGCCAGCAGCTTGGCCACTGGGAGCACCGGGGAGCTGTTTTTT,CASSLATGSTGELFF
NA,TRBJ1-2,once,TRBV19,TGTGCCAGTAGTGTGGGGGCAAGGAGCTATGGCTACACCTTC,CASSVGARSYGYTF
NA,TRBJ2-5,NA,TRBV21-1,TGTGCCAGCAGCAAAGCGGGAATAGCGGGAGGGAAAGAGACCCAGTACTTC,CASSKAGIAGGKETQYF